This record concerns one T cell receptor (beta chain) sequence. RNA totalling roughly 0.5 to 1 ug underwent reverse transcription with random hexamers. In TCRdb, the immunoSEQ multiplex PCR reads were re-called with MiXCR into one record per CDR3 protein. The sample lists roughly 160,000 distinct CDR3 sequences, approximately 96% seen once, with around 0.15% in the top ten. These data belong to a study of CD8 T cells in Susac syndrome. Sample: CD4+ T cells from PBMCs. This receptor was identified in a human donor in good health.

The CDR3, as DNA: TGTGCCAGCAGTTTACAGCAGGGCCTGAACACTGAAGCTTTCTTT. Translating it yields CASSLQQGLNTEAFF. This chain links TRBV27 with TRBJ1-1; tentatively, D is TRBD1 (5 bases). V was shortened by 2 bases and J by 0 bases, with 10 bases between the two germline ends. Germline V CDR1 and CDR2: MNHEY, SMNVEV (reference sequence). CDR3 length equals 15 residues.